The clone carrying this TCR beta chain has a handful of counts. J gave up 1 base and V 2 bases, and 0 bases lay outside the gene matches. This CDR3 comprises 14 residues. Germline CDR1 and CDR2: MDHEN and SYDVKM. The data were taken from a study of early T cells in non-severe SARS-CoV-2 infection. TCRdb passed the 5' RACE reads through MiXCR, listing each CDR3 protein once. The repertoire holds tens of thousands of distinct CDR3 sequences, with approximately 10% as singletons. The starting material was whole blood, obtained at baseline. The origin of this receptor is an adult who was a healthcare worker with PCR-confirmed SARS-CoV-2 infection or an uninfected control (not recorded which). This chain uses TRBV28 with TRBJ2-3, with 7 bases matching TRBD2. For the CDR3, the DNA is TGTGCCAGCAGTTTAGCGGGGGGCACAGATACGCAGTATTTT. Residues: CASSLAGGTDTQYF.